This passage covers 9 T cell receptor beta chains from one sample sequenced in a study of cytomegalovirus exposure and HLA in healthy donors. Primers for the PCR totalled 60 Vbeta and 13 Jbeta. Measured with immunoSEQ multiplex PCR; TCRdb has only the in-frame clones, and not every one. The sample carries 100,000 or so clones, 78% recorded once. Sequences were obtained from PBMCs. These receptors were obtained from a man aged 30 to 45 in good health and CMV-seronegative.

J is TRBJ2-2 and V is TRBV2; 7 nucleotides match TRBD2. CDR1 and CDR2 from the germline V gene are SNHLY and FYNNEI. This CDR3 region has 13 residues. V shed 6 bases, J shed 6 bases, and the junction held 4 bases outside the gene matches. The CDR3 region has the DNA TGTGCCAGCAGGGATCTAGCGGCCGGGGAGCTGTTTTTT. Translation gives CASRDLAAGELFF. Based on the CDR3 plus reference TRBV2 and TRBJ2-2, the full variable domain is EPEVTQTPSHQVTQMGQEVILRCVPISNHLYFYWYRQILGQKVEFLVSFYNNEISEKSEIFDDQFSVERPDGSNFTLKIRSTKLEDSAMYFCASRDLAAGELFFGEGSRLTVL.

The chain carries TRBV25-1 and TRBJ1-2; D is possibly TRBD1 (6 bases). CDR3 length equals 17 residues. V was trimmed by 4 bases and J by 0 bases, leaving 18 bases between them. CDR1 is MGHDK and CDR2 is SYGVNS in the germline V gene. The CDR3 DNA reads as TGTGCCAGCAGTGCCTCTCCGGACAGAACGCCTAACTATGGCTACACCTTC. This codes for CASSASPDRTPNYGYTF.

This chain uses TRBV11-2 with TRBJ2-7; D is uncertain. V lost 5 bases to trimming and J lost 5 bases, with 16 bases between them. The CDR3 totals 14 residues. The germline CDR1 and CDR2 sequences are SGHAT and FQNNGV. This CDR3 is CASSPLARWHEQYF. In nucleotides, the CDR3 is TGTGCCAGCAGCCCCCTTGCCAGATGGCACGAGCAGTACTTC.

The chain uses TRBV11-2 and TRBJ2-3, with TRBD2 matching 14 bases. The germline V gene encodes CDR1 SGHAT and CDR2 FQNNGV. Trimming cost V 5 bases and J 3 bases; bases outside gene matches: 10. CDR3 length equals 18 residues. The CDR3 here is CASSPRLAGGAKTDTQYF. Written as DNA, the CDR3 is TGTGCCAGCAGCCCAAGACTAGCGGGGGGGGCAAAGACAGATACGCAGTATTTT.

This rearrangement joins TRBV5-6 to TRBJ1-2; D unclear. This CDR3 contains 15 residues. Trimming left V 1 base short and J 5 bases short, with 15 bases between. The germline V gene encodes CDR1 SGHDT and CDR2 YYEEEE. The CDR3 DNA is TGTGCCAGCAGCTTGTACGGTTCCGGAGGGTATGGCTACACCTTC. This translates into CASSLYGSGGYGYTF.

This clone was detected only a few times. The V gene is TRBV6-1, the J gene TRBJ2-4, with 7 bases lining up with TRBD1. The CDR3 contains 13 residues. The J segment lost 7 bases and the V segment lost 4 bases, leaving 4 bases of the junction unmatched. CDR1 MNHNS and CDR2 SASEGT come from the germline V gene. The CDR3 DNA reads as TGTGCCAGCAGTGCGACAGGGTTGAACATTCAGTACTTC. Encoded protein: CASSATGLNIQYF.

CDR3 sequence: CASSFTGMNTEAFF. In DNA form, the CDR3 reads TGTGCCAGCAGCTTCACAGGGATGAACACTGAAGCTTTCTTT. This chain connects TRBV7-9 to TRBJ1-1; weak D call: TRBD1 (6 bases). The CDR3 sequence is 14 residues long. V lost 3 bases, J lost 0 bases, and 8 bases lay in between. CDR1 SEHNR and CDR2 FQNEAQ come from the germline V gene (reference sequence). Based on the CDR3 plus reference TRBV7-9 and TRBJ1-1, the full variable domain is DTGVSQNPRHKITKRGQNVTFRCDPISEHNRLYWYRQTLGQGPEFLTYFQNEAQLEKSRLLSDRFSAERPKGSFSTLEIQRTEQGDSAMYLCASSFTGMNTEAFFGQGTRLTVV.

This chain uses TRBV11-2 with TRBJ2-5; 8 positions agree with TRBD1. Losses at the gene ends were 3 bases for V and 5 bases for J; bases not matched to a gene: 14. The CDR3 is 17 residues long. Germline CDR1 reads SGHAT; CDR2 reads FQNNGV. CDR3 loop: CASSLSRNPGGRETQYF. Here the CDR3 DNA reads TGTGCCAGCAGCTTGTCCCGCAATCCAGGGGGCCGGGAGACCCAGTACTTC.

The gene calls are TRBV5-1 and TRBJ1-5; unclear D gene. V was pared by 0 bases and J by 7 bases, with 11 bases between. Germline CDR1 SGHRS, CDR2 YFSETQ. The CDR3 runs to 14 residues. In DNA form, the CDR3 reads TGCGCCAGCAGCTTGGACGGGGTGGGGCAGCCCCAGCATTTT. This codes for CASSLDGVGQPQHF.